Below, 23 T cell receptor beta chains from the same sample are listed, as sequenced in a study of human T cells and chemical hapten exposure. The time point was: patch test 1, 2 weeks after DPC sensitization. Treatment given: therapeutic diphenylcyclopropenone sensitization with weekly scalp DPC. MiXCR was run by TCRdb on the RACE reads, yielding one entry per CDR3 protein. The sample holds tens of thousands of distinct CDR3 sequences, approximately 35% seen once. The material sequenced was whole blood, taken in connection with sensitization to the hapten diphenylcyclopropenone (DPC). The receptors come from a man aged 40-49 years with alopecia areata. Some clones in this sample may be carry-over from other donors' samples.

This clonotype was seen more than once but under ten times. The rearrangement uses TRBV7-2 and TRBJ2-6; D remains ambiguous. The CDR3 is 13 residues long. Between the trimmed V and J ends, which lost 6 bases and 1 base, there was a span of 4 bases. The germline gives CDR1 SGHTA, CDR2 FQGNSA. CDR3 in amino acids: CASRISGANVLTF. As DNA, the CDR3 is TGTGCCAGCAGAATTTCTGGGGCCAACGTCCTGACTTTC.

This clonotype has just a few counts. The rearrangement joins TRBV29-1 to TRBJ2-1, with D possibly TRBD2 on 6 matching bases. V lost 8 bases and J 0 bases, leaving 14 bases between the germline ends. CDR3 length equals 14 residues. CDR1 SQVTM and CDR2 ANQGSEA come from the germline V gene. The CDR3 region has the DNA TGCAGCATCCACTCTAGCGTCTCCTACAATGAGCAGTTCTTC. It specifies CSIHSSVSYNEQFF.

This clonotype was seen a few times. The chain recombines TRBV5-1 with TRBJ2-2, with 8 bases fitting TRBD1. J was trimmed by 3 bases and V by 7 bases; bases with no gene match: 8. The CDR3 runs 15 residues. Germline assignment: CDR1 SGHRS and CDR2 YFSETQ. The CDR3 DNA reads as TGCGCCAGCTCCGGACAGGGCCCTCACACCGGGGAGCTGTTTTTT. It encodes CASSGQGPHTGELFF.

This chain connects TRBV12-3 or TRBV12-4 to TRBJ2-7; a possible D gene is TRBD1 (6 bases). Trimming shortened V by 8 bases and J by 6 bases, and 17 bases separated the two germline ends. The CDR3 spans 13 residues. This CDR3 is CASRYDSRGEQYF. The CDR3 DNA reads TGTGCCAGCCGCTATGACTCCAGGGGCGAGCAGTACTTC.

The chain uses TRBV20-1 and TRBJ2-5; weak D call: TRBD1 (6 bases). The CDR3 has 12 amino acids. V was pared by 5 bases and J by 4 bases, with 11 bases between. Germline V lookup: CDR1 DFQATT, CDR2 SNEGSKA (reference sequence). The CDR3 DNA reads as TGCAGTGCTGGACAGACTCGAGAGACCCAGTACTTC. Translation: CSAGQTRETQYF.

This clonotype was seen a handful of times. V gene TRBV9 combines with J gene TRBJ2-3, with D tentatively TRBD2 (7 bases). CDR3 length equals 16 residues. Germline V CDR1 and CDR2: SGDLS, YYNGEE. V was cut by 3 bases and J by 0 bases, with 14 bases left in between. DNA of the CDR3: TGTGCCAGCAGCGCTACGGGAGGACAGAGCACAGATACGCAGTATTTT. Translating it yields CASSATGGQSTDTQYF.

The CDR3 sequence is CASSSPGEGTEAFF. The CDR3 bases are TGTGCCAGCAGTTCACCAGGGGAAGGCACTGAAGCTTTCTTT. The chain uses TRBV28 and TRBJ1-1; a weak D match, TRBD1 (6 bases). From germline, CDR1 is MDHEN and CDR2 SYDVKM. The CDR3 runs 14 residues. The V gene lost 4 bases and the J gene lost 4 bases, with 13 bases spanning the gap.

This chain links TRBV19 with TRBJ2-1; TRBD2 might be the D (6 bases). Germline V gives CDR1 LNHDA, CDR2 SQIVND (reference sequence). The CDR3 loop spans 16 amino acids. The V end lost 3 bases, the J end lost 0 bases, and 12 bases lay between the germline ends. The CDR3 DNA reads as TGTGCCAGTAGTATCGGAGGGCCGAGCTCCTACAATGAGCAGTTCTTC. It codes for CASSIGGPSSYNEQFF.

This clonotype was detected only a few times. The chain has TRBV20-1 and TRBJ2-1, with 9 bases that match TRBD2. The CDR3 is made up of 15 amino acids. The germline V gene has CDR1 DFQATT and CDR2 SNEGSKA (reference sequence). Trimming removed 3 bases from V and 9 bases from J; junction bases left unmatched: 12. The chain's CDR3 is CSASLLGLAMGEQFF. The CDR3 coding sequence is TGCAGTGCTAGCCTGTTGGGACTAGCTATGGGTGAGCAGTTCTTC.

This chain links TRBV21-1 with TRBJ2-6; whether TRBD2, the table's D call, matches the DNA was not checked. TRBV21-1 is flagged as a pseudogene. The CDR3 is made up of 17 amino acids. The CDR3 sequence is CARTKQSNFSGANVLTF. CDR3 sequence (DNA): TGTGCCAGGACCAAACAGTCCAACTTCTCTGGGGCCAACGTCCTGACTTTC.

The V gene is TRBV20-1, the J gene TRBJ2-7; D may be TRBD2 (5 bases). The ends were cut back, 0 bases at V and 4 bases at J, with 16 bases in the middle. Germline V CDR1 and CDR2: DFQATT, SNEGSKA (reference sequence). CDR3 size: 15 residues. In DNA, the CDR3 is TGCAGTGCTAGAGATCCGCAGAGGGAAGGGTACGAGCAGTACTTC. Protein sequence: CSARDPQREGYEQYF.

This clonotype has more than one count but fewer than ten. The V call is TRBV5-8, the J call TRBJ1-5, with D unclear. CDR1 and CDR2 from the germline V gene are SGHTS and YDEGEE. Trimming cost V 4 bases and J 0 bases, with 11 bases left between them. This CDR3 region has 15 residues. The chain's CDR3 is CASSPDTYSNQPQHF. The CDR3 nucleotides are TGTGCCAGCAGCCCCGACACCTATAGCAATCAGCCCCAGCATTTT.

The chain carries TRBV5-6 and TRBJ2-5, with a tentative D call TRBD1 (6 bases). CDR3 size: 13 residues. V was shortened by 3 bases and J by 4 bases, with 10 bases between the two germline ends. The V gene's germline CDR1 is SGHDT and CDR2 YYEEEE. The CDR3: CASSYGTLETQYF. The CDR3 DNA reads as TGTGCCAGCAGCTACGGGACACTAGAGACCCAGTACTTC.

The chain has TRBV9 and TRBJ1-6; D may be TRBD1 (5 bases). The germline CDR1 and CDR2 sequences are SGDLS and YYNGEE. This CDR3 spans 15 amino acids. V shed 2 bases and J shed 5 bases, with 11 bases lying between them. The CDR3 sequence: CASSVTRDDNSPLHF. The CDR3 DNA reads as TGTGCCAGCAGCGTCACCCGGGACGATAATTCACCCCTCCACTTT.

A note on this clonotype: The junction and the germline gene differ at one end; a read error may be behind it. The J gene is TRBJ1-1, the V gene TRBV6-4; the D is unclear. CDR1 and CDR2 from the germline V gene are MRHNA and SNTAGT. This CDR3 spans 13 amino acids. The CDR3 sequence is CASSLELNTETFF. The CDR3 nucleotides are TGTGCCAGCAGTTTGGAACTGAACACTGAAACTTTCTTT.

In its sample, this clonotype was seen a few times. This chain links TRBV6-6 with TRBJ2-7, with unresolved D. The CDR3 loop spans 12 amino acids. Germline CDR1 is MNHNY and CDR2 is SVGAGI (reference sequence). V was shortened by 6 bases and J by 0 bases, with 6 bases between the two germline ends. CDR3 amino acids: CASRGSSYEQYF. For the CDR3, the DNA is TGTGCCAGCAGAGGCAGCTCCTACGAGCAGTACTTC.

This clonotype was counted only a few times. This chain joins TRBV3-1 and TRBJ1-4; no reliable D call. The germline CDR1 and CDR2 sequences are LGHDT and YNNKEL (reference sequence). This CDR3 is built from 15 residues. V was clipped by 2 bases and J by 0 bases, with 7 bases between them. The CDR3 loop is CASSQQLTTNEKLFF. In nucleotides, the CDR3 is TGTGCCAGCAGCCAACAACTTACAACTAATGAAAAACTGTTTTTT.

This clonotype was counted between two and nine times. The V and J genes are TRBV5-1 and TRBJ2-3; no firm D call. V lost 0 bases and J lost 2, with 7 bases in between. Germline V CDR1 and CDR2: SGHRS, YFSETQ. The CDR3 totals 14 residues. The CDR3 reads CASSLDPLTDTQYF. The CDR3 DNA is TGCGCCAGCAGCTTGGACCCTCTCACAGATACGCAGTATTTT.

This clonotype was observed a handful of times. The J gene is TRBJ2-7, the V gene TRBV29-1; D perhaps matches TRBD1 (6 bases). The CDR3 has 12 amino acids. V gave up 5 bases and J gave up 7 bases, with 15 bases separating them. Germline values: CDR1 SQVTM, CDR2 ANQGSEA. CDR3 nucleotides: TGCAGCGTTTATACAGGGCGAAGGGAGCAGTACTTC. It is translated as CSVYTGRREQYF.

The chain links TRBV12-3 or TRBV12-4 to TRBJ2-2; 10 positions agree with TRBD2. V lost 7 bases and J lost 2; bases outside the gene matches: 4. The CDR3 consists of 15 residues. The CDR3 reads CASTRTSGNTGELFF. CDR3 in DNA: TGTGCCAGCACCAGGACTAGCGGAAACACCGGGGAGCTGTTTTTT.

The J gene is TRBJ2-5, the V gene TRBV7-9; 8 bases fit TRBD2. Per germline, CDR1 SEHNR and CDR2 FQNEAQ (reference sequence). The CDR3 runs 14 residues. With 2 bases clipped from V and 1 base from J, the junction kept 0 bases outside the gene matches. CDR3 protein: CASSLTSGQETQYF. The CDR3 DNA follows: TGTGCCAGCAGCTTAACTAGCGGCCAAGAGACCCAGTACTTC.

This chain connects TRBV27 to TRBJ1-2; D is unclear. This CDR3 region has 15 residues. Germline lookup yields CDR1 MNHEY and CDR2 SMNVEV (reference sequence). V was clipped by 5 bases and J by 5 bases, with 18 bases between them. CDR3 in DNA: TGTGCCAGCAGTCACACTATAGGCAGTTCTTATGGCTACACCTTC. Protein product: CASSHTIGSSYGYTF.

The chain uses TRBV19 and TRBJ2-2; TRBD2 aligns across 9 bases. Germline assignment: CDR1 LNHDA and CDR2 SQIVND (reference sequence). The trim removed 9 bases at V and 3 bases at J, leaving 17 bases unmatched. The CDR3 spans 18 residues. The CDR3: CARERRSGGPRDTGELFF. CDR3 nucleotides: TGTGCCAGGGAACGACGTAGCGGGGGCCCTCGGGACACCGGGGAGCTGTTTTTT.